The rows below give T cell receptor beta chains drawn from one sample of a study of cytomegalovirus exposure and HLA in healthy donors. Using immunoSEQ multiplex PCR, the repertoire was profiled, and TCRdb retains in-frame clones only, with some absent. Here the sample spans tens of thousands of clones, around 80% being singletons. The sample was PBMCs. The receptors here all came from a man aged 50-59 years in good health and CMV-seropositive. CDR3s include the opening cysteine and the closing phenylalanine or tryptophan. The D gene is left open where the match is weak. Clone size is not always given. Where it is, it says once, few, many or a class for expanded clones.

cdr3_aa cdr3_nt d_call j_call v_call clone_size
CASSFGQAYEQYF TGTGCCAGCAGCTTCGGACAGGCCTACGAGCAGTACTTC TRBD1 TRBJ2-7 TRBV11-2 NA
CASSTRDLNTQYF TGTGCCAGCAGTACTAGGGACTTGAATACGCAGTATTTT NA TRBJ2-3 TRBV6-5 once
CARSLGQGQETQYF TGTGCCAGAAGCTTGGGACAGGGGCAAGAGACCCAGTACTTC TRBD1 TRBJ2-5 TRBV5-3 few
CASSLGPNSYEQYF TGTGCCAGCAGCTTAGGGCCGAATTCCTACGAGCAGTACTTC NA TRBJ2-7 TRBV7-6 NA
CAWSIWAYSGANVLTF TGTGCCTGGAGTATTTGGGCCTACTCTGGGGCCAACGTCCTGACTTTC NA TRBJ2-6 TRBV30 NA
CASSYSSSGGWKTQYF TGTGCCAGCAGTTACTCATCTAGCGGGGGATGGAAGACCCAGTACTTC TRBD2 TRBJ2-5 TRBV6-6 NA
CASSPPRAGGETQYF TGTGCCAGCTCACCACCAAGGGCAGGGGGCGAGACCCAGTACTTC TRBD1 TRBJ2-5 TRBV18 NA
CASSLHRVENGYTF TGCGCCAGCAGCTTACACAGGGTCGAGAATGGCTACACCTTC NA TRBJ1-2 TRBV5-1 NA
CASSDTGKNAYEQYF TGTGCCAGCAGCGATACAGGGAAGAATGCCTACGAGCAGTACTTC NA TRBJ2-7 TRBV5-6 many
CASRSTVNTEAFF TGCGCCAGCAGGTCAACAGTGAACACTGAAGCTTTCTTT NA TRBJ1-1 TRBV4-1 NA
CASSEQWGVLYNEQFF TGTGCCAGCAGCGAACAGTGGGGGGTCCTCTACAATGAGCAGTTCTTC NA TRBJ2-1 TRBV7-9 NA
CASSPDRRGLTDTQYF TGTGCCAGCAGCCCGGATCGTCGCGGCCTGACAGATACGCAGTATTTT NA TRBJ2-3 TRBV7-3 NA
CASEGTGPLKGANGLTF TGTGCCAGTGAAGGGACAGGACCCTTGAAGGGGGCCAACGGCCTGACTTTC TRBD1 TRBJ2-6 TRBV19 NA
CASSPNGQETQYF TGTGCCAGCTCACCAAACGGCCAAGAGACCCAGTACTTC NA TRBJ2-5 TRBV18 NA
CASSQGVLARQSGELFF TGCGCCAGCAGCCAAGGGGTTTTGGCCCGACAGTCGGGGGAGCTGTTTTTT NA TRBJ2-2 TRBV4-1 few
CATAGGTTDTQYF TGTGCCACCGCGGGGGGAACCACAGATACGCAGTATTTT TRBD2 TRBJ2-3 TRBV5-4 NA
CASSLGTSGSGETQYF TGTGCCAGCAGCTTAGGGACTAGCGGGTCTGGAGAGACCCAGTACTTC TRBD2 TRBJ2-5 TRBV7-2 NA
CASTEQGQGAQTQYF TGTGCCAGCACCGAACAGGGACAGGGGGCGCAGACCCAGTACTTC TRBD1 TRBJ2-5 TRBV7-2 NA
CASSWTSGRRTGYNEQFF TGTGCCAGCAGCTGGACTAGCGGGAGGAGGACTGGGTACAATGAGCAGTTCTTC TRBD2 TRBJ2-1 TRBV11-2 NA
CATLREGGDTQYF TGTGCCACCCTGCGGGAGGGGGGAGATACGCAGTATTTT TRBD2 TRBJ2-3 TRBV7-9 NA
CASSSAGGNTIYF TGCGCCAGCAGCTCCGCGGGGGGAAACACCATATATTTT NA TRBJ1-3 TRBV5-1 NA